The 21 T cell receptor beta chains reported below all come from one sample, sequenced in a study of blood T cells in healthy people across ages (dated by TCRdb to 2015 to 2017). Library method: 5' RACE. A second PCR of about 7 to 12 cycles was performed with a sample-barcoded 5' primer and a J-beta primer mix. The public sequencing data were trimmed at Q25 with fastp and processed into clonotypes with MiXCR by TCRdb, which kept only in-frame beta chains. Rows with a matching CDR3 protein are joined into one entry that keeps the most common DNA and genes. The sample table lists 1.8 million or so distinct CDR3 sequences, about two fifths of them with a count of one. The ten largest account for more than 20% of the sample. The sample comprised blood. The receptors here all came from a human donor in good health.

Comments on this clonotype: Relative to the germline gene, one junction end is altered; a read error may explain this. This rearrangement joins TRBV18 to TRBJ2-7, with D possibly called TRBD1 or TRBD2 (6 bases each). This CDR3 spans 13 amino acids. Germline V gene lookup returns CDR1 KGHSH and CDR2 LQKENI. The CDR3 coding sequence is TGTACCAGCTCTCTAGAGGGGGGCTACGAGCAGTACTTC. It translates to CTSSLEGGYEQYF.

The CDR3 here is CATSRDFVWNEQFF. As DNA, the CDR3 is TGTGCCACCAGCAGAGATTTTGTATGGAATGAGCAGTTCTTC. The V call is TRBV15, the J call TRBJ2-1; D uncertain. V gave up 0 bases and J gave up 7 bases, with 10 bases separating them. The germline gives CDR1 LNHNV, CDR2 YYDKDF (reference sequence). The CDR3 is 14 residues long.

This chain connects TRBV12-3 or TRBV12-4 to TRBJ1-2; the D is unclear. The V gene lost 9 bases and the J gene lost 4 bases, with 21 bases spanning the gap. CDR3 length: 15 residues. In DNA form, the CDR3 reads TGTGCCAGACAGTTTGGGTCGGGTTACTCCTATGGCTACACCTTC. This encodes CARQFGSGYSYGYTF.

This chain joins TRBV5-1 and TRBJ1-2; 8 nucleotides agree with TRBD1. There are 15 residues in the CDR3. Germline V lookup: CDR1 SGHRS, CDR2 YFSETQ. The trim removed 0 bases at V and 3 bases at J, leaving 4 bases unmatched. The CDR3 here is CASSLGQGAHYGYTF. The DNA of the CDR3 is TGCGCCAGCAGCTTGGGGCAGGGGGCTCACTATGGCTACACCTTC. The full variable domain, its missing parts supplied by reference TRBV5-1 and TRBJ1-2, is KAGVTQTPRYLIKTRGQQVTLSCSPISGHRSVSWYQQTPGQGLQFLFEYFSETQRNKGNFPGRFSGRQFSNSRSEMNVSTLELGDSALYLCASSLGQGAHYGYTFGSGTRLTVV.

In its sample, this clonotype was seen a few times. V and J are TRBV19 and TRBJ2-7; D is undetermined. From germline, CDR1 is LNHDA and CDR2 SQIVND (reference sequence). The CDR3 covers 13 residues. V was trimmed by 3 bases and J by 5 bases, leaving 11 bases between them. The CDR3 bases are TGTGCCAGTAGTATCCAGCCAGGACACGAGCAGTACTTC. Translating gives CASSIQPGHEQYF. Combining the CDR3 with reference TRBV19 and TRBJ2-7 gives the whole variable domain DGGITQSPKYLFRKEGQNVTLSCEQNLNHDAMYWYRQDPGQGLRLIYYSQIVNDFQKGDIAEGYSVSREKKESFPLTVTSAQKNPTAFYLCASSIQPGHEQYFGPGTRLTVT.

The genes are TRBV12-3 or TRBV12-4 and TRBJ2-5; 8 bases are a match to TRBD2. The trim removed 2 bases at V and 5 bases at J, leaving 13 bases unmatched. This CDR3 is built from 17 residues. The CDR3 DNA is TGTGCCAGCAGTTTATACTCAACGGGGGGGCAGGAGGAGACCCAGTACTTC. Residues: CASSLYSTGGQEETQYF.

The J gene is TRBJ2-5, the V gene TRBV4-1, with TRBD1 matching over 9 bases. The CDR3 contains 16 residues. The V segment lost 3 bases and the J segment 9 bases; nucleotides outside the gene matches: 14. The germline V gene encodes CDR1 MGHRA and CDR2 YSYEKL. CDR3 protein: CASSHLDRGNVGAQYF. In DNA, the CDR3 is TGCGCCAGCAGCCACCTCGACAGGGGGAATGTCGGGGCCCAGTACTTC.

The chain recombines TRBV7-8 with TRBJ2-3, with a weak D call TRBD1 (6 bases). V lost 3 bases to trimming and J lost 6 bases, with 13 bases between them. The CDR3 contains 14 residues. Germline values: CDR1 SGHVS, CDR2 FQNEAQ. This chain's CDR3 is CASSFYRVRDTQYF. As DNA, the CDR3 is TGTGCCAGCAGCTTTTACAGGGTTAGGGATACGCAGTATTTT.

This clonotype was recorded a few times. The chain couples TRBV12-3 or TRBV12-4 to TRBJ2-7, with 9 bases that match TRBD1. This CDR3 has 16 amino acids. Trimming at V came to 5 bases and at J to 3 bases, leaving 11 bases not matched to a gene. The CDR3 DNA is TGTGCCAGCAGTGAGGAACACAGGGGGCCTTACTACGAGCAGTACTTC. Translation gives CASSEEHRGPYYEQYF.

The chain uses TRBV3-1 and TRBJ2-3, with no clear D. CDR1 is LGHDT and CDR2 is YNNKEL in the germline V gene (reference sequence). V was shortened by 7 bases and J by 0 bases, with 17 bases between the two germline ends. The CDR3 extends over 16 amino acids. The CDR3 DNA sequence: TGTGCCAGCACCCTCACGAGCGTTTTGAGCACAGATACGCAGTATTTT. The encoded protein is CASTLTSVLSTDTQYF.

CDR3 loop: CASSDSDSATQYF. The CDR3 DNA sequence: TGTGCCAGCAGTGACTCGGATAGCGCAACGCAGTATTTT. The rearrangement joins TRBV6-4 to TRBJ2-3, with D maybe TRBD2 (5 bases). The V and J ends lost 0 bases and 9 bases respectively, with 10 bases between them. This CDR3 comprises 13 residues. Germline V CDR1 and CDR2: MRHNA, SNTAGT.

The chain carries TRBV7-3 and TRBJ2-1; 7 nucleotides align to TRBD1. V lost 6 bases and J lost 2; bases outside the gene matches: 7. This CDR3 comprises 15 residues. Germline loops: CDR1 SGHTA, CDR2 FQGTGA. The DNA for the CDR3 is TGTGCCAGCAGTCCCCAGGGGGTCCCCTACAATGAGCAGTTCTTC. It encodes CASSPQGVPYNEQFF.

The gene calls are TRBV28 and TRBJ2-7; possibly TRBD2 for D (5 bases). Germline CDR1 MDHEN, CDR2 SYDVKM. The CDR3 is made up of 12 amino acids. V was shortened by 7 bases and J by 9 bases, with 16 bases between the two germline ends. CDR3 loop: CASTDFPSGQYF. The CDR3 coding sequence is TGTGCCAGCACCGACTTCCCCAGCGGGCAGTACTTC. Variable domain in full (rest from reference TRBV28 and TRBJ2-7): DVKVTQSSRYLVKRTGEKVFLECVQDMDHENMFWYRQDPGLGLRLIYFSYDVKMKEKGDIPEGYSVSREKKERFSLILESASTNQTSMYLCASTDFPSGQYFGPGTRLTVT.

The J gene is TRBJ2-3, the V gene TRBV7-9; 9 bases agree with TRBD1. The V gene's germline CDR1 is SEHNR and CDR2 FQNEAQ (reference sequence). Germline trimming cut 8 bases from V and 4 bases from J; bases unmatched to any gene: 16. There are 17 residues in the CDR3. DNA for the CDR3: TGTGCCAGCGGCCAGTTGGGGTCGACAGGGGGTCCAGATACGCAGTATTTT. Protein: CASGQLGSTGGPDTQYF.

In its sample, this clonotype was seen a few times. The CDR3, as DNA: TGTGCCAGCAGAACCGGGACTGGGAGCTCCTACGAGCAGTACTTC. Its translation is CASRTGTGSSYEQYF. The chain links TRBV7-2 to TRBJ2-7, with TRBD2 as a possible D gene (6 bases). Germline CDR1 reads SGHTA; CDR2 reads FQGNSA. V lost 6 bases and J 0 bases, leaving 15 bases between the germline ends. The CDR3 extends over 15 amino acids. Full variable domain (rest looked up from reference TRBV7-2 and TRBJ2-7): GAGVSQSPSNKVTEKGKDVELRCDPISGHTALYWYRQSLGQGLEFLIYFQGNSAPDKSGLPSDRFSAERTGGSVSTLTIQRTQQEDSAVYLCASRTGTGSSYEQYFGPGTRLTVT.

The chain links TRBV12-3 or TRBV12-4 to TRBJ1-6, with D perhaps TRBD1 (5 bases). The CDR3 has 14 amino acids. V lost 4 bases and J lost 7, with 11 bases in between. In DNA, the CDR3 is TGTGCCAGCAGTTCCCCGGGACCGAATTCACCCCTCCACTTT. As protein: CASSSPGPNSPLHF.

V gene TRBV28 combines with J gene TRBJ1-5; no reliable D call. The CDR3 is made up of 12 amino acids. V gave up 4 bases and J gave up 13 bases, with 14 bases separating them. Germline V gene data show CDR1 as MDHEN and CDR2 as SYDVKM. The CDR3 nucleotides read TGTGCCAGCAGTTCCCAACGGACTACTCAGCATTTT. Residues: CASSSQRTTQHF. Supplemented by reference TRBV28 and TRBJ1-5, the full variable domain reads DVKVTQSSRYLVKRTGEKVFLECVQDMDHENMFWYRQDPGLGLRLIYFSYDVKMKEKGDIPEGYSVSREKKERFSLILESASTNQTSMYLCASSSQRTTQHFGDGTRLSIL.

This chain links TRBV20-1 with TRBJ2-3; 9 bases agree with TRBD2. This CDR3 region has 13 residues. V was pared by 6 bases and J by 9 bases, with 10 bases of the junction left unmatched. The germline CDR1 and CDR2 sequences are DFQATT and SNEGSKA (reference sequence). CDR3: CSAPRGGSGTQYF. CDR3 DNA sequence: TGCAGTGCCCCGCGGGGGGGCAGTGGGACGCAGTATTTT.

This clonotype showed up just a few times. The V and J genes are TRBV19 and TRBJ2-7; possibly TRBD1 for D (5 bases). The germline gives CDR1 LNHDA, CDR2 SQIVND (reference sequence). Trimming removed 3 bases at V and 4 bases at J, with 10 bases between. There are 13 residues in the CDR3. The CDR3, as DNA: TGTGCCAGTAGTATTAGGGCAGGGTACGAGCAGTACTTC. It encodes CASSIRAGYEQYF.

CDR3 region: CSVSLENTGELFF. Here the CDR3 DNA reads TGCAGCGTTTCGCTGGAAAACACCGGGGAGCTGTTTTTT. V is TRBV29-1 and J is TRBJ2-2; the D is unclear. Germline V CDR1 and CDR2: SQVTM, ANQGSEA. CDR3 length: 13 amino acids. Trimming shortened V by 5 bases and J by 2 bases, and 9 bases separated the two germline ends.

The J gene is TRBJ2-1, the V gene TRBV5-1; 11 nucleotides line up with TRBD1. This CDR3 is 15 amino acids long. V was pared by 4 bases and J by 8 bases, with 8 bases of the junction left unmatched. From germline, CDR1 is SGHRS and CDR2 YFSETQ. As DNA, the CDR3 is TGCGCCAGCAGCCTCGGGACAGGGGGGGGACATGAGCAGTTCTTC. This encodes CASSLGTGGGHEQFF.